A selection of T cell receptor beta chains follows, all from one sample in a study of somatic mutations in cytotoxic T cells in rheumatoid arthritis. The data were produced by immunoSEQ multiplex PCR, yet TCRdb's version contains in-frame clones alone and is incomplete. The table lists roughly 9,800 clones, over 75% of them singletons. The sequenced sample was CD8+ T cells sorted from blood. The receptor source for this set is a man aged 50 to 59 in good health. The CDR3 runs from the conserved cysteine through the conserved F or W. D genes are given only for firm matches. Size is stated for part of the rows, as once, few or many counts, or as a class when the clone is expanded.

V	D	size	J	CDR3	DNA
TRBV27	TRBD1	-	TRBJ2-7	CASSLDRGREQYF	TGTGCCAGCAGTTTGGACAGGGGGCGCGAGCAGTACTTC
TRBV7-9	-	-	TRBJ2-2	CASSFKNTGELFF	TGTGCCAGCAGCTTCAAGAACACCGGGGAGCTGTTTTTT
TRBV7-9	TRBD2	once	TRBJ2-7	CASSLAGTSGYEQYF	TGTGCCAGCAGCTTAGCTGGGACTAGCGGTTACGAGCAGTACTTC
TRBV7-9	TRBD1	-	TRBJ2-1	CASRGQGIAYNEQFF	TGTGCCAGCAGAGGACAGGGTATTGCCTACAATGAGCAGTTCTTC
TRBV19	-	-	TRBJ2-1	CASSSRTFYNEQFF	TGTGCCAGTAGTTCTCGGACTTTCTACAATGAGCAGTTCTTC
TRBV10-3	TRBD1	-	TRBJ2-7	CATSDRGLDEQYF	TGTGCCACCTCGGACAGGGGGCTAGACGAGCAGTACTTC
TRBV4-3	TRBD1	-	TRBJ2-2	CASSQALGTVTGELFF	TGCGCCAGCAGCCAGGCTCTGGGGACAGTCACCGGGGAGCTGTTTTTT
TRBV30	-	-	TRBJ2-5	CACFRVGETQYF	TGTGCCTGTTTTCGGGTGGGAGAGACCCAGTACTTC
TRBV4-2	-	-	TRBJ1-1	CASSQGQGYTEAFF	TGTGCCAGCAGCCAAGGCCAGGGTTACACTGAAGCTTTCTTT
TRBV11-2	TRBD1	few	TRBJ1-1	CASSFRGMEAFF	TGTGCCAGCAGCTTCAGGGGGATGGAAGCTTTCTTT